This TCR beta chain was retrieved from a study of cytomegalovirus exposure and HLA in healthy donors. As for the donors, each was a healthy bone marrow donor. Primers included in the PCR were 60 Vbeta and 13 Jbeta primers. Sequencing used immunoSEQ multiplex PCR; TCRdb keeps in-frame clones, though not all of them. Counted here are over 100,000 clones, 70% to 85% occurring once; the ten biggest clones make up approximately 1.5%. The ends were cut back, 1 base at V and 6 bases at J, with 4 bases in the middle. The CDR3 is 11 amino acids. Germline V gene data show CDR1 as SGHAT and CDR2 as FQNNGV. V usage is TRBV11-2 and J usage is TRBJ2-7; D is undetermined. The sample comprised PBMCs. The sequence derives from a female donor in good health and CMV-seronegative. This chain's CDR3 is CASSLVIEQYF. The CDR3 DNA reads TGTGCCAGCAGCTTAGTTATCGAGCAGTACTTC.